These T cell receptor beta chains were read from a single sample in a study of CD8 T cells in Susac syndrome. From the immunoSEQ multiplex PCR reads, TCRdb called clonotypes with MiXCR, one entry per CDR3 protein. The sample lists roughly 120,000 distinct CDR3 sequences, 96% seen once, with just over 0.095% in the top ten. Sequencing was carried out using CD4+ T cells from PBMCs. The receptor set was obtained from a human donor in good health. Both conserved end residues are part of each CDR3. Each record gives: D gene, clone size, V gene, J gene, CDR3 length, CDR3 protein, CDR3 DNA. D genes are given only for firm matches. Clone size appears in some rows only: once, few, many, or a class for an expanded clone.

>TRBD1|NA|TRBV18|TRBJ2-4|16
CASSQGQVIAKNIQYF
TGTGCCAGCTCACAAGGACAGGTCATAGCCAAAAACATTCAGTACTTC
>TRBD1|NA|TRBV5-1|TRBJ1-6|16
CASSLGGTAYNSPLHF
TGCGCCAGCAGCTTGGGCGGGACAGCTTATAATTCACCCCTCCACTTT
>NA|NA|TRBV29-1|TRBJ2-7|13
CSVEGFVLGEQYF
TGCAGCGTTGAAGGCTTCGTTCTCGGCGAGCAGTACTTC
>NA|NA|TRBV20-1|TRBJ2-7|12
CSATGLSYEQYF
TGCAGTGCTACAGGGCTTTCCTACGAGCAGTACTTC
>TRBD2|NA|TRBV7-6|TRBJ2-5|16
CASSLVSGGAVETQYF
TGTGCCAGCAGCTTAGTCAGCGGGGGGGCCGTAGAGACCCAGTACTTC
>TRBD1|NA|TRBV6-2/TRBV6-3|TRBJ2-2|15
CASNPGQGRTGELFF
TGTGCCAGCAATCCCGGACAGGGTCGGACCGGGGAGCTGTTTTTT
>TRBD2|NA|TRBV7-9|TRBJ2-2|15
CASSWTSGSHGELFF
TGTGCCAGCAGCTGGACTAGCGGGAGCCACGGGGAGCTGTTTTTT
>NA|NA|TRBV30|TRBJ2-7|15
CAWIHSGLASYEQYF
TGTGCCTGGATCCATTCGGGCCTCGCTTCCTACGAGCAGTACTTC
>NA|NA|TRBV15|TRBJ2-7|12
CATSRDLREQYF
TGTGCCACCAGCAGAGATTTGCGAGAGCAGTACTTC
>NA|once|TRBV28|TRBJ2-7|13
CASSLMDQYEQYF
TGTGCCAGCAGTTTAATGGACCAGTACGAGCAGTACTTC
>TRBD2|NA|TRBV3-1|TRBJ2-5|17
CASSHRTRADGRETQYF
TGTGCCAGCAGCCACCGGACTAGAGCCGACGGTCGGGAGACCCAGTACTTC
>TRBD1|NA|TRBV3-1|TRBJ1-5|14
CASSLGQGIQPQHF
TGTGCCAGCAGCCTAGGACAGGGGATACAGCCCCAGCATTTT
>TRBD2|NA|TRBV6-2/TRBV6-3|TRBJ2-7|15
CASSYGGGASYEQYF
TGTGCCAGCAGTTACGGCGGGGGGGCCTCCTACGAGCAGTACTTC
>NA|once|TRBV20-1|TRBJ2-5|11
CSAGSQETQYF
TGCAGTGCAGGCAGCCAAGAGACCCAGTACTTC
>NA|NA|TRBV15|TRBJ1-2|13
CATSLDRDYGYTF
TGTGCCACCAGCCTTGACCGAGACTATGGCTACACCTTC
>TRBD2|NA|TRBV24-1|TRBJ2-1|16
CATSEHRGGRLDEQFF
TGTGCCACCAGTGAACACCGGGGGGGCCGTTTAGATGAGCAGTTCTTC
>NA|NA|TRBV10-3|TRBJ1-5|14
CAVAGAVGNQPQHF
TGTGCCGTCGCGGGGGCTGTCGGCAATCAGCCCCAGCATTTT
>NA|NA|TRBV4-3|TRBJ2-2|14
CASSQELNTGELFF
TGCGCCAGCAGCCAAGAGTTGAACACCGGGGAGCTGTTTTTT
>NA|NA|TRBV4-1|TRBJ1-5|16
CASSQDSTRGNQPQHF
TGCGCCAGCAGCCAAGACTCCACGAGGGGGAATCAGCCCCAGCATTTT
>NA|NA|TRBV27|TRBJ2-7|17
CASSLTGVGLTPAEQYF
TGTGCCAGCAGTCTTACGGGCGTGGGACTCACCCCTGCTGAGCAGTACTTC
>NA|once|TRBV29-1|TRBJ1-3|13
CSVEGISGNTIYF
TGCAGCGTTGAAGGGATCTCTGGAAACACCATATATTTT
>TRBD2|NA|TRBV11-2|TRBJ2-7|14
CASRLLAGGYEQYF
TGTGCCAGCAGACTCCTAGCGGGGGGTTACGAGCAGTACTTC
>TRBD1|NA|TRBV19|TRBJ2-2|16
CASRTRQGRATGELFF
TGTGCCAGTAGGACTCGACAGGGCCGGGCTACCGGGGAGCTGTTTTTT
>NA|NA|TRBV2|TRBJ2-7|12
CASSEVGYEQYF
TGTGCCAGCAGTGAAGTCGGATACGAGCAGTACTTC
>NA|NA|TRBV19|TRBJ2-7|16
CASSIPGSQGTVERYF
TGTGCCAGTAGTATACCCGGGAGCCAAGGGACAGTCGAGCGGTACTTC
>NA|NA|TRBV7-8|TRBJ2-3|14
CASSPKMRTDTQYF
TGTGCCAGCAGCCCTAAAATGCGGACAGATACGCAGTATTTT
>NA|NA|TRBV5-1|TRBJ2-2|15
CASSLAGDKTGELFF
TGCGCCAGCAGCTTGGCGGGAGACAAAACCGGGGAGCTGTTTTTT
>NA|NA|TRBV10-3|TRBJ2-3|13
CATGTSSSHTQYF
TGTGCCACCGGGACTTCCTCAAGCCATACGCAGTATTTT
>NA|NA|TRBV29-1|TRBJ1-5|14
CSVSTAGINQPQHF
TGCAGCGTATCGACAGCAGGGATTAATCAGCCCCAGCATTTT
>NA|NA|TRBV25-1|TRBJ2-2|14
CASSEYKGSGELFF
TGTGCCAGCAGTGAATATAAGGGCTCCGGGGAGCTGTTTTTT
>NA|NA|TRBV3-1|TRBJ2-6|17
CASSQETYSTGANVLTF
TGTGCCAGCAGCCAAGAGACTTATTCCACCGGGGCCAACGTCCTGACTTTC
>TRBD2|NA|TRBV12-3/TRBV12-4|TRBJ2-1|16
CASSIATSGKYNEQFF
TGTGCCAGCAGTATCGCGACTAGCGGGAAATACAATGAGCAGTTCTTC
>NA|NA|TRBV5-1|TRBJ2-7|15
CASSKGTFSSYEQYF
TGCGCCAGCAGCAAGGGAACCTTTTCTTCCTACGAGCAGTACTTC
>NA|NA|TRBV18|TRBJ1-5|16
CASSPGGEGGNQPQHF
TGTGCCAGCTCACCGGGCGGGGAAGGGGGCAATCAGCCCCAGCATTTT
>TRBD1|NA|TRBV6-1|TRBJ2-6|18
CASREGGTGVTGANVLTF
TGTGCCAGCCGCGAGGGGGGGACAGGGGTTACTGGGGCCAACGTCCTGACTTTC